The 29 T cell receptor beta chains given below trace back to one sample, sequenced in a study of T cells after yellow fever vaccination. TCRdb passed the 5' RACE reads through MiXCR, listing each CDR3 protein once. The data hold hundreds of thousands of distinct CDR3 sequences, with around 13% observed a single time. The sequenced sample was CD4+ T cells sorted from PBMCs, obtained 15 days after the yellow fever booster vaccination. Receptors were obtained from a man aged 18 to 29 who received the YFV17D yellow fever vaccine.

This sequence joins TRBV3-1 and TRBJ2-3; D not certain. V lost 6 bases and J 0 bases, leaving 10 bases between the germline ends. Germline CDR1 reads LGHDT; CDR2 reads YNNKEL (reference sequence). The CDR3 is 14 amino acids. The CDR3 loop is CASRRGASTDTQYF. The CDR3 bases are TGTGCCAGCAGGCGAGGAGCGAGCACAGATACGCAGTATTTT.

The V call is TRBV28, the J call TRBJ2-2; D tentatively fits TRBD1 or TRBD2 (6 bases each). This CDR3 has 14 amino acids. Trimming stripped 3 bases from V and 4 bases from J, with 9 bases between. Per germline, CDR1 MDHEN and CDR2 SYDVKM. The CDR3: CASSFGGGTGELFF. As DNA, the CDR3 is TGTGCCAGCAGTTTCGGGGGCGGCACCGGGGAGCTGTTTTTT.

The chain carries TRBV10-2 and TRBJ1-5; weak D call: TRBD1 (5 bases). The germline V gene encodes CDR1 WSHSY and CDR2 SAAADI. The CDR3 totals 14 residues. The V end was cut by 4 bases, the J end by 4 bases, with 11 bases between. CDR3 nucleotide sequence: TGCGCCAGCAGTGTAGGGGTGATGAATCAGCCCCAGCATTTT. Translation: CASSVGVMNQPQHF.

The genes are TRBV4-1 and TRBJ1-1; D uncertain. This CDR3 is 15 amino acids long. The germline V gene has CDR1 MGHRA and CDR2 YSYEKL. Trimming pared 4 bases from V and 8 bases from J, leaving 20 bases between. The CDR3: CASSPQAGWWSEAFF. The CDR3 DNA sequence: TGCGCCAGCAGCCCCCAAGCGGGGTGGTGGAGCGAAGCTTTCTTT.

In this sample, this clonotype turned up a few times. The chain is built from TRBV9 and TRBJ2-1; the D gene is possibly TRBD2 (5 bases). The CDR3 sequence is 13 residues long. The ends were cut back, 2 bases at V and 9 bases at J, with 12 bases in the middle. Germline CDR1 reads SGDLS; CDR2 reads YYNGEE. The CDR3 region has the DNA TGTGCCAGCAGCGTGACTACTAGTTCTGAGCAGTTCTTC. It yields the protein CASSVTTSSEQFF.

The chain has TRBV11-1 and TRBJ2-5, with a tentative D call TRBD2 (5 bases). The CDR3 extends over 16 amino acids. V lost 5 bases to trimming and J lost 4 bases, with 20 bases between them. CDR1 SGHAT and CDR2 FQDESV come from the germline V gene (reference sequence). The CDR3 sequence is CASSPRRRGEGETQYF. In DNA form, the CDR3 reads TGTGCCAGCAGCCCCAGACGACGAGGAGAGGGAGAGACCCAGTACTTC.

This clonotype was found a few times. The CDR3, as DNA: TGCGCCAGCAGCCAACAGGGGGGAAACTATGGCTACACCTTC. It yields the protein CASSQQGGNYGYTF. The V and J genes are TRBV5-1 and TRBJ1-2, with 8 bases fitting TRBD1. CDR1 and CDR2 from the germline V gene are SGHRS and YFSETQ. This CDR3 has 14 amino acids. The J segment lost 2 bases and the V segment lost 4 bases, leaving 4 bases of the junction unmatched.

This clonotype has just a few counts. V gene TRBV5-6 combines with J gene TRBJ2-5; 13 nucleotides line up with TRBD2. The trim removed 8 bases at V and 5 bases at J, leaving 6 bases unmatched. Germline assignment: CDR1 SGHDT and CDR2 YYEEEE. CDR3 length equals 14 residues. The CDR3 region is CASQLAGGLETQYF. DNA for the CDR3: TGTGCCAGTCAACTAGCGGGGGGGCTTGAGACCCAGTACTTC.

The chain has TRBV5-1 and TRBJ2-1; D uncertain. The length of the CDR3 is 13 residues. CDR1 is SGHRS and CDR2 is YFSETQ in the germline V gene. Trimming removed 0 bases from V and 6 bases from J, with 7 bases in between. Here the CDR3 DNA reads TGCGCCAGCAGCTTGGAAATGGGCAATGAGCAGTTCTTC. It yields the protein CASSLEMGNEQFF.

This clonotype was observed many times. The chain links TRBV12-3 or TRBV12-4 to TRBJ1-1; 9 bases agree with TRBD1. V lost 5 bases, J lost 1 base, and 14 bases stayed unmatched. This CDR3 region has 18 residues. The DNA for the CDR3 is TGTGCCAGCAGTCTGGGACAGGGATCGCACCCCAGGAACACTGAAGCTTTCTTT. This gives the protein CASSLGQGSHPRNTEAFF.

This chain joins TRBV7-2 and TRBJ2-3; the D call may be TRBD1 or TRBD2 (5 bases each). The germline gives CDR1 SGHTA, CDR2 FQGNSA. This CDR3 is built from 15 residues. Deletions cut 4 bases from V and 0 bases from J, with 11 bases between. Here the CDR3 reads CASSWGPSSTDTQYF. CDR3 nucleotide sequence: TGTGCCAGCAGCTGGGGACCGAGTAGCACAGATACGCAGTATTTT.

Only a few counts were recorded for this clonotype. J is TRBJ2-3 and V is TRBV29-1, with 9 bases identical to TRBD2. Trimming cost V 3 bases and J 5 bases; bases outside gene matches: 9. Germline values: CDR1 SQVTM, CDR2 ANQGSEA. CDR3 length: 15 amino acids. CDR3 sequence reads: CSVDTRGGPGDTQYF. The CDR3 nucleotides are TGCAGCGTTGATACGCGGGGGGGCCCCGGAGATACGCAGTATTTT.

The rearrangement links TRBV7-2 to TRBJ2-5, with a tentative D call TRBD2 (6 bases). V dropped 3 bases and J dropped 2 bases, with 13 bases sitting between them. There are 15 residues in the CDR3. Germline V gene data show CDR1 as SGHTA and CDR2 as FQGNSA. This CDR3 reads CASSFQGGEQETQYF. DNA for the CDR3: TGTGCCAGCAGCTTTCAGGGCGGGGAACAAGAGACCCAGTACTTC.

This clonotype turned up a few times. The chain joins TRBV6-5 to TRBJ1-5, with D possibly matching TRBD1 (6 bases). Per the germline V gene, CDR1 is MNHEY and CDR2 is SVGAGI. This CDR3 spans 15 amino acids. Trimming removed 6 bases at V and 2 bases at J, with 14 bases between. CDR3 protein: CASSSNYRGNQPQHF. CDR3 nucleotide sequence: TGTGCCAGCAGCTCAAATTACAGGGGCAATCAGCCCCAGCATTTT.

The chain carries TRBV27 and TRBJ2-3; D might be TRBD2 (6 bases). V lost 3 bases and J lost 2, with 15 bases in between. From germline, CDR1 is MNHEY and CDR2 SMNVEV (reference sequence). This CDR3 has 16 amino acids. This chain's CDR3 is CASSFVPPGVTDTQYF. The CDR3 bases are TGTGCCAGCAGTTTCGTTCCCCCGGGAGTCACAGATACGCAGTATTTT.

This clonotype turned up a few times. V and J are TRBV24-1 and TRBJ2-1; tentative D call: TRBD1 (5 bases). Trimming stripped 4 bases from V and 0 bases from J, with 12 bases between. The CDR3 is 16 residues long. The germline V gene has CDR1 KGHDR and CDR2 SFDVKD. CDR3 residues: CATSDQGGGSYNEQFF. CDR3 in DNA: TGTGCCACCAGTGACCAGGGTGGCGGCTCCTACAATGAGCAGTTCTTC.

The chain combines TRBV6-5 with TRBJ2-7; 11 bases are shared with TRBD1. Germline V CDR1 and CDR2: MNHEY, SVGAGI. CDR3 length: 15 residues. Trimming cost V 6 bases and J 2 bases; bases outside gene matches: 6. In DNA, the CDR3 is TGTGCCAGCAGAAGATGGGGACAGGGGGCCTACGAGCAGTACTTC. It codes for CASRRWGQGAYEQYF.

This clonotype was seen many times. J is TRBJ2-5 and V is TRBV30; the match to TRBD2 covers 8 bases. Germline V lookup: CDR1 GTSNPN, CDR2 SVGIG (reference sequence). V lost 8 bases to trimming and J lost 4 bases; unmatched junction nucleotides: 15. The length of the CDR3 is 15 residues. As DNA, the CDR3 is TGTGCCCGGAAGGGAGGCGGGGGGCGAACAGAGACCCAGTACTTC. This gives the protein CARKGGGGRTETQYF. Based on the CDR3 plus reference TRBV30 and TRBJ2-5, the full variable domain is SQTIHQWPATLVQPVGSPLSLECTVEGTSNPNLYWYRQAAGRGLQLLFYSVGIGQISSEVPQNLSASRPQDRQFILSSKKLLLSDSGFYLCARKGGGGRTETQYFGPGTRLLVL.

This clonotype was found a few times. One junction end does not reproduce the germline sequence, and a read error may be involved. V is TRBV9 and J is TRBJ2-4, with TRBD2 as a possible D gene (6 bases). The CDR3 is 15 residues long. The germline CDR1 and CDR2 sequences are SGDLS and YYNGEE. This CDR3 is CASCVGPAGWNIQYF. The DNA for the CDR3 is TGTGCCAGCTGCGTAGGTCCTGCGGGGTGGAACATTCAGTACTTC.

J is TRBJ2-3 and V is TRBV7-9; D may be TRBD2 (5 bases). From germline, CDR1 is SEHNR and CDR2 FQNEAQ (reference sequence). This CDR3 has 14 amino acids. Trimming removed 7 bases from V and 2 bases from J, with 13 bases in between. CDR3 coding DNA: TGTGCCAGCATCCCATGGAGGAACACAGATACGCAGTATTTT. Translation gives CASIPWRNTDTQYF.

The genes are TRBV18 and TRBJ1-4, with D perhaps TRBD1 (6 bases). Per the germline V gene, CDR1 is KGHSH and CDR2 is LQKENI. The CDR3 sequence is 13 residues long. The V gene lost 9 bases and the J gene lost 4 bases, with 12 bases spanning the gap. CDR3 DNA: TGTGCCAGTTACGACAGGATTAATGAAAAACTGTTTTTT. It encodes CASYDRINEKLFF.

In this sample, this clonotype turned up a few times. CDR3 loop: CASSEIRENTEAFF. As DNA, the CDR3 is TGTGCCAGCAGTGAGATAAGGGAGAACACTGAAGCTTTCTTT. This chain connects TRBV25-1 to TRBJ1-1; D unclear. Between the trimmed V and J ends, which lost 3 bases and 1 base, there was a span of 9 bases. Germline V lookup: CDR1 MGHDK, CDR2 SYGVNS. The CDR3 consists of 14 residues.

This clonotype came up many times. The chain has TRBV5-1 and TRBJ2-3; D is possibly TRBD1 (5 bases). V was pared by 4 bases and J by 2 bases, with 17 bases between. Germline V gives CDR1 SGHRS, CDR2 YFSETQ. The CDR3 extends over 16 amino acids. Here the CDR3 DNA reads TGCGCCAGCAGCCCCGGCGATGGGGCCCTCACAGATACGCAGTATTTT. Translation: CASSPGDGALTDTQYF.

This clonotype turned up a few times. The rearrangement links TRBV3-1 to TRBJ1-1; D remains unclear. Germline CDR1 LGHDT, CDR2 YNNKEL (reference sequence). There are 14 residues in the CDR3. The V gene lost 2 bases and the J gene lost 4 bases, with 11 bases spanning the gap. This chain's CDR3 is CASSQQLGGTEAFF. Written as DNA, the CDR3 is TGTGCCAGCAGCCAACAACTGGGAGGCACTGAAGCTTTCTTT.

This clonotype was observed a handful of times. The chain couples TRBV12-3 or TRBV12-4 to TRBJ2-1, with no clear D. With 4 bases removed from V and 2 bases from J, the gap between germline ends came to 9 bases. This CDR3 spans 14 amino acids. The CDR3 is CASSSRRPYNEQFF. The DNA for the CDR3 is TGTGCCAGCAGTTCCCGCCGGCCCTACAATGAGCAGTTCTTC.

This clonotype was picked up many times. The chain is built from TRBV2 and TRBJ2-7; tentatively, D is TRBD1 or TRBD2 (5 bases each). Per germline, CDR1 SNHLY and CDR2 FYNNEI. CDR3 length: 16 residues. Trimming removed 6 bases at V and 7 bases at J, with 25 bases between. CDR3 region: CASSSQTGTPVGEQYF. CDR3 DNA sequence: TGTGCCAGCAGCTCCCAAACCGGGACCCCGGTCGGTGAGCAGTACTTC.

In its sample, this clonotype was seen a few times. The V and J genes are TRBV5-1 and TRBJ2-7; 9 positions agree with TRBD2. Germline loops: CDR1 SGHRS, CDR2 YFSETQ. This CDR3 region has 15 residues. Unmatched junction bases numbered 8, after V lost 4 bases and J lost 3 bases. CDR3 bases: TGCGCCAGCAGCGCCGGCGGGACTAGCCGCTACGAGCAGTACTTC. Its translation is CASSAGGTSRYEQYF.

CDR3 region: CASSLRSIQETQYF. DNA for the CDR3: TGTGCCAGCAGCTTACGCAGCATCCAAGAGACCCAGTACTTC. This rearrangement joins TRBV7-9 to TRBJ2-5, with no clear D. Trimming pared 2 bases from V and 1 base from J, leaving 8 bases between. CDR1 and CDR2 (germline): SEHNR, FQNEAQ (reference sequence). This CDR3 has 14 residues. The variable domain in full, with the rest retrieved from reference TRBV7-9 and TRBJ2-5, is DTGVSQNPRHKITKRGQNVTFRCDPISEHNRLYWYRQTLGQGPEFLTYFQNEAQLEKSRLLSDRFSAERPKGSFSTLEIQRTEQGDSAMYLCASSLRSIQETQYFGPGTRLLVL.

The rearrangement joins TRBV5-1 to TRBJ1-4; a possible D gene is TRBD1 (6 bases). Trimming left V 0 bases short and J 3 bases short, with 12 bases between. The CDR3 extends over 16 amino acids. Germline assignment: CDR1 SGHRS and CDR2 YFSETQ. The CDR3 region has the DNA TGCGCCAGCAGCTTGGCGGGGGCCGCGCCTAATGAAAAACTGTTTTTT. The encoded protein is CASSLAGAAPNEKLFF.